This TCR beta chain stems from a study of T-cell memory formation after mild COVID-19 (dated by TCRdb to about 2021). Study-level background: TCR sequence clusters from the two donors were found to be largely donor specific. The cohort was made up of two young adult volunteers, one female and one male, who were previously healthy. Longitudinal TCRalpha and TCRbeta repertoire sequencing tracked T-cell clones expanding and contracting after mild COVID-19 in a couple of donors. Here is what the overall study found, with its caveats: The detection of some responding clones in pre-infection memory suggests that pre-existing cross-reactive memory T cells joined the SARS-CoV-2 response. Contracting CD4+ clones were found mainly in CM and EM memory subsets, while CD8+ clones were enriched in EMRA. From day 15 to 85, contracting clones showed balanced CD4/CD8 phenotypes, whereas a second wave of clones that expanded from day 15 to 37 leaned towards CD4+. The second-wave clones that peaked on day 37 were not confirmed to be SARS-CoV-2 specific. The study included only a couple of mild cases, and larger cohorts that include severe cases with pre-infection samples were judged to be necessary.

Sequencing used an Illumina NovaSeq 6000. Using 5'RACE with constant-segment primers, TCRalpha and TCRbeta cDNA libraries were constructed, with sample barcodes and unique molecular identifiers added in the process. Trizol reagent was used to extract RNA from every sample. Library amplification was performed in two PCR steps, and a second sample barcode and Illumina TruSeq adapters were introduced in the second step. Libraries were sequenced on an Illumina NovaSeq with 2 x 150 bp paired-end reads. For the original study's pipeline: Demultiplexing of reads and collapsing into UMI-guided consensus sequences were performed with migec v1.2.7. Using mixcr v2.1.11, UMI consensuses were aligned to TRA and TRB V and J templates and then assembled into clonotypes. A clonotype was counted as expanded or contracted only if both edgeR and NoisET called the change significant, with noise models trained on biological replicates. For edgeR calls, a false discovery rate-adjusted p below 0.01 and a log2 fold-change threshold of 1 were applied. As an exploratory analysis of dynamics, PCA with hierarchical clustering was applied to max-normalized trajectories of the 1000 most abundant clonotypes. Separately sequenced CD4+ and CD8+ repertoires were used to assign the CD4 or CD8 phenotype of responding clones. Using fastp trimming at Q25 and MiXCR clonotype assembly, TCRdb reanalyzed the public sequencing data and kept in-frame beta chains. Every entry covers one CDR3 protein and lists the most common genes and DNA from its rows. The V and J calls here are based on TCRdb, not the publication. Counted in this sample were 550,000 to 600,000 distinct CDR3 sequences; around 16% of them appeared once. In total, the top ten clones hold roughly 8% of the sample.

On this clonotype itself: Its target antigen remains unknown. No qualities accompany the bases; no much larger clone lies one base away.

Here V drops 1 base and J drops 6 bases, and the junction holds 9 bases not matched to any gene. For CDR1 and CDR2, the germline V gene lists LGHNA and YNFKEQ. Taken from cysteine to phenylalanine, the CDR3 has 16 residues. CDR3 DNA is the only sequence kept; it has 48 bases, read in frame from the first base. Ficoll-Paque density gradient centrifugation was the method used to isolate PBMCs. The sequence was collected from an adult woman who had mild COVID-19 (a few samples of this study predate the infection). The sample titles of this study are shuffled in the database, so cell type and time point are left out; the donor was told from shared clones. Sequenced material: PBMCs or a T cell subset sorted from them (not recorded which). The sequence is built from TRBV4-2 and TRBJ2-7; TRBD2 agrees with 10 junctional bases. For the CDR3, the sequence is CASSQVLGIAGGEQYF. The DNA sequence is given as TGTGCCAGCAGCCAAGTCTTAGGAATAGCGGGAGGCGAGCAGTACTTC.